This T cell receptor beta chain was sequenced in a study of breast tumors, draining lymph nodes, adjacent tissues. CDR3 size: 15 residues. V shed 1 base, J shed 4 bases, and the junction held 2 bases outside the gene matches. The germline V gene has CDR1 LNHDA and CDR2 SQIVND (reference sequence). TCRdb itself ran the multiplex PCR reads through MiXCR, one entry per CDR3 protein. Found here are roughly 80,000 distinct CDR3 sequences, 15% to 20% of them singletons; the top ten hold 2.4%. The lymph nodes were axillary draining lymph nodes from breast cancer patients. The sequenced sample consisted of axillary lymph node tissue. This sequence was found in a female donor with breast cancer. Some clones in this sample may be carry-over from other donors' samples. V gene TRBV19 combines with J gene TRBJ2-3; TRBD1 matches at 10 bases. The CDR3 sequence is CASSIGGQGPDTQYF. In DNA form, the CDR3 reads TGTGCCAGTAGTATAGGGGGACAGGGGCCAGATACGCAGTATTTT.